The next 9 T cell receptor beta chains were all read from a single sample in a study of post-analysis software for immune sequencing data. Regarding the study as a whole: There were five TRBV segments more frequent in patients than controls, and TRBV5-6, TRBV5-1 and TRBV20-1 were among them.

For these receptors, no antigen is known. Prepared TCR beta cDNA libraries contained unique molecular identifiers. Using its own MiXCR run on the PCR reads, TCRdb lists one record per CDR3 protein. The top ten hold around an eighth of the sample, which has about 380,000 distinct CDR3 sequences, approximately 33% seen once. Specimen: blood. The receptors were gathered from a girl under 18 with multiple sclerosis.

In this sample, this clonotype turned up a few times. Germline is not matched at one junction end, which may reflect a read error. The chain's CDR3 is CASSPRYEDNEKRFF. CDR3 in DNA: TGTGCCAGCAGCCCACGGTATGAAGATAATGAAAAACGGTTTTTT. The chain links TRBV6-2 or TRBV6-3 to TRBJ1-4; no firm D call. Germline-derived CDR1 and CDR2 are MNHEY and SVGEGT. CDR3 length: 15 residues.

The chain couples TRBV19 to TRBJ2-7; 11 bases agree with TRBD2. Trimming took 6 bases from V and 2 from J; bases not matched to a gene: 15. This CDR3 spans 18 amino acids. Germline V lookup: CDR1 LNHDA, CDR2 SQIVND (reference sequence). This CDR3 reads CASRPSGSGRALPYEQYF. The CDR3 region has the DNA TGTGCCAGTAGACCCTCGGGTAGCGGGAGGGCCTTACCCTACGAGCAGTACTTC.

The rearrangement links TRBV20-1 to TRBJ2-2; 7 bases are shared with TRBD1. J lost 1 base, V lost 1 base, and 3 bases had no gene match. The CDR3 contains 15 residues. Germline V lookup: CDR1 DFQATT, CDR2 SNEGSKA (reference sequence). The CDR3 sequence is CSARGGTVNTGELFF. CDR3 nucleotides: TGCAGTGCTAGAGGGGGGACAGTGAACACCGGGGAGCTGTTTTTT.

This chain connects TRBV12-3 or TRBV12-4 to TRBJ2-1; D unclear. The CDR3 has 14 residues. Between the trimmed V and J ends, which lost 4 bases and 6 bases, there was a span of 13 bases. The CDR3 DNA follows: TGTGCCAGCAGTTCCCCCAATAGTTTCAATGAGCAGTTCTTC. The encoded protein is CASSSPNSFNEQFF.

The rearrangement joins TRBV4-3 to TRBJ2-2; TRBD2 might be the D (5 bases). Germline V CDR1 and CDR2: LGHNA, YSLEER. The V end lost 0 bases, the J end lost 2 bases, and 10 bases lay between the germline ends. This CDR3 is built from 16 residues. This CDR3 is CASSQDGRDNTGELFF. DNA for the CDR3: TGCGCCAGCAGCCAAGACGGACGGGATAACACCGGGGAGCTGTTTTTT.

This chain connects TRBV29-1 to TRBJ2-5, with a weak D call TRBD1 (5 bases). Trimming cost V 6 bases and J 5 bases, with 13 bases left between them. CDR1 and CDR2 from the germline V gene are SQVTM and ANQGSEA. This CDR3 has 12 amino acids. For the CDR3, the DNA is TGCAGCGTCGATAGGGGCCGGGAGACCCAGTACTTC. Protein product: CSVDRGRETQYF. Using reference TRBV29-1 and TRBJ2-5 for the parts outside the CDR3, the full variable domain is SAVISQKPSRDICQRGTSLTIQCQVDSQVTMMFWYRQQPGQSLTLIATANQGSEATYESGFVIDKFPISRPNLTFSTLTVSNMSPEDSSIYLCSVDRGRETQYFGPGTRLLVL.

This chain uses TRBV27 with TRBJ2-5, with 7 nucleotides matching TRBD2. The CDR3 loop spans 12 amino acids. Germline loops: CDR1 MNHEY, CDR2 SMNVEV (reference sequence). The CDR3 DNA follows: TGTGGGGTAGGGGACTACGAAGAGACCCAGTACTTC. Protein: CGVGDYEETQYF.

CDR3 sequence: CASSQDNVGRGSYNEQYF. In nucleotides, the CDR3 is TGCGCCAGCAGCCAAGATAACGTCGGCAGGGGCTCCTACAATGAGCAGTACTTC. The V and J genes are TRBV4-3 and TRBJ2-1; TRBD1 might be the D (6 bases). TRBJ2-7 explains the end of the DNA better; the J call may be wrong. There are 18 residues in the CDR3. CDR1 and CDR2 from the germline V gene are LGHNA and YSLEER.

This clonotype has more than one count but fewer than ten. V usage is TRBV20-1 and J usage is TRBJ2-7; D is undetermined. The V gene lost 5 bases and the J gene lost 4 bases, with 6 bases spanning the gap. CDR1 is DFQATT and CDR2 is SNEGSKA in the germline V gene (reference sequence). This CDR3 has 10 residues. CDR3 residues: CSAPKYEQYF. CDR3 sequence (DNA): TGCAGTGCTCCCAAATACGAGCAGTACTTC.